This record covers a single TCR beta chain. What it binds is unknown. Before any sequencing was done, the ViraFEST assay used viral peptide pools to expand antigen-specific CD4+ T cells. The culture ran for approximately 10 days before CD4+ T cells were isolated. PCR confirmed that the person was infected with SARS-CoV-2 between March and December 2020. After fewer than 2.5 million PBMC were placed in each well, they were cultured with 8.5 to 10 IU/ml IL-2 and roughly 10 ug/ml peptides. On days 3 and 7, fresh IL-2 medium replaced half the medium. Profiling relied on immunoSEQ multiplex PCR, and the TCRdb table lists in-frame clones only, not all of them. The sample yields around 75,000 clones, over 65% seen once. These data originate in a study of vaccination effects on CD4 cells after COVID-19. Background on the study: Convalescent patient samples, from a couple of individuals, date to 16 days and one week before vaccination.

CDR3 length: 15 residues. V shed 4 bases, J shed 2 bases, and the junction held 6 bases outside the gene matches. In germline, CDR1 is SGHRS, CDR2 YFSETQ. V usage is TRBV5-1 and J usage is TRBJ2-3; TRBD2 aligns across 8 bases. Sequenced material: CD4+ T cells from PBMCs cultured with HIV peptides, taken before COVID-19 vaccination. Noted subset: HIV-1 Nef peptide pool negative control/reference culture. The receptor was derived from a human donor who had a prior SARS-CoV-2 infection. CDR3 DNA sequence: TGCGCCAGCAGCGTTCTTAGCGGGAACACAGATACGCAGTATTTT. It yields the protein CASSVLSGNTDTQYF. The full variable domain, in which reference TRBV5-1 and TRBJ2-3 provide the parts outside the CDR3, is KAGVTQTPRYLIKTRGQQVTLSCSPISGHRSVSWYQQTPGQGLQFLFEYFSETQRNKGNFPGRFSGRQFSNSRSEMNVSTLELGDSALYLCASSVLSGNTDTQYFGPGTRLTVL.